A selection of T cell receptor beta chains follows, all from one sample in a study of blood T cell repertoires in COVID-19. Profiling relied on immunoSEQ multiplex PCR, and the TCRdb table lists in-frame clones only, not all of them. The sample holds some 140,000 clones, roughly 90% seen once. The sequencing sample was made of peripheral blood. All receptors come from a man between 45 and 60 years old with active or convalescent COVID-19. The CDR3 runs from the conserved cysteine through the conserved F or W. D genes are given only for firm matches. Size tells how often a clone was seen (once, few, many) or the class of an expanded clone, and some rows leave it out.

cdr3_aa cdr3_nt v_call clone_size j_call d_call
CASSLGTADSYEQYF TGTGCCAGCAGCCTAGGGACAGCTGATTCCTACGAGCAGTACTTC TRBV5-6 - TRBJ2-7 TRBD1
CASSPPLGLAGGTDTQYF TGTGCCAGCAGCCCTCCCCTGGGACTAGCGGGGGGGACAGATACGCAGTATTTT TRBV5-4 once TRBJ2-3 TRBD2
CASSLGITSGSATRQYF TGTGCCAGCAGCTTAGGAATCACTAGCGGGAGTGCTACGCGGCAGTATTTT TRBV11-2 - TRBJ2-3 TRBD2
CSVPRLAGEVNEQFF TGCAGCGTTCCGAGACTAGCGGGAGAAGTAAATGAGCAGTTCTTC TRBV29-1 - TRBJ2-1 TRBD2
CASSSDDQRSAFF TGTGCCAGCAGTTCCGACGATCAAAGGAGCGCTTTCTTT TRBV12-3/TRBV12-4 - TRBJ1-1 -
CASSSTGNTEAFF TGTGCCAGTAGTTCGACAGGGAACACTGAAGCTTTCTTT TRBV19 - TRBJ1-1 -
CASSQAAGFSQPQHF TGTGCCAGCAGCCAAGCTGCGGGGTTTTCGCAGCCCCAGCATTTT TRBV3-1/TRBV3-2 - TRBJ1-5 -
CASRKAGLTDTQYF TGTGCCAGCAGGAAAGCGGGGCTCACAGATACGCAGTATTTT TRBV27 - TRBJ2-3 TRBD2
CASSVGSGRSDTQYF TGTGCCAGCAGTGTTGGCAGCGGGAGGTCAGATACGCAGTATTTT TRBV2 - TRBJ2-3 TRBD2
CASSKGQGGQETQYF TGTGCCAGCAGCAAGGGACAGGGAGGGCAAGAGACCCAGTACTTC TRBV2 - TRBJ2-5 TRBD1
CSASRAGGLQTQYF TGCAGTGCTAGTAGGGCAGGGGGCTTACAGACCCAGTACTTC TRBV20-1 - TRBJ2-5 TRBD1
CASSIGQGRAEAFF TGTGCCAGTAGTATCGGGCAGGGTAGGGCTGAAGCTTTCTTT TRBV19 - TRBJ1-1 -
CASSVGSSGSFTDTQYF TGTGCCAGCAGCGTAGGTTCCAGCGGGAGTTTCACAGATACGCAGTATTTT TRBV9 - TRBJ2-3 TRBD2
CASSPGGQETDTQYF TGTGCCAGCTCACCGGGGGGACAGGAGACAGATACGCAGTATTTT TRBV18 - TRBJ2-3 TRBD1
CASKDRPQSGKLFF TGTGCCAGCAAGGACAGACCCCAAAGCGGAAAACTGTTTTTT TRBV28 - TRBJ1-4 -
CAISEIGGRGDYGYTF TGTGCCATCAGTGAGATCGGGGGGCGAGGGGACTATGGCTACACCTTC TRBV10-3 - TRBJ1-2 -
CASSFEGNYGYTF TGTGCCAGCAGTTTTGAGGGTAACTATGGCTACACCTTC TRBV6-2/TRBV6-3 - TRBJ1-2 -
CASSRQTGRNTEAFF TGTGCCAGCAGCCGACAGACAGGGAGGAACACTGAAGCTTTCTTT TRBV5-8 - TRBJ1-1 TRBD1
CASSLPQGADTEAFF TGTGCCAGCAGCCTACCACAGGGGGCTGACACTGAAGCTTTCTTT TRBV21-1 - TRBJ1-1 -
CASSTTQQGLYTF TGTGCCAGTAGTACGACCCAACAGGGCCTCTACACCTTC TRBV19 - TRBJ1-2 -
CASSPRNPGQGVEKLFF TGTGCCAGCTCGCCGCGGAACCCGGGACAGGGTGTAGAAAAACTGTTTTTT TRBV18 - TRBJ1-4 TRBD1
CASSLGPYLLAEGSTDTQYF TGTGCCAGCAGCTTAGGACCATACCTTTTAGCGGAGGGGAGCACAGATACGCAGTATTTT TRBV7-6 - TRBJ2-3 -
CAITPGQGYGTEAFF TGTGCCATCACTCCCGGACAGGGGTATGGTACTGAAGCTTTCTTT TRBV10-3 - TRBJ1-1 TRBD1
CASTSNEKLFF TGTGCCAGCACTTCTAATGAAAAACTGTTTTTT TRBV28 - TRBJ1-4 -
CASSQNRNYGYTF TGTGCCAGCAGCCAAAACAGGAACTATGGCTACACCTTC TRBV14 - TRBJ1-2 -
CASSLGGLAYEQYF TGCGCCAGCAGCTTGGGAGGACTAGCGTACGAGCAGTACTTC TRBV5-1 - TRBJ2-7 TRBD2
CASSGRTGGINTQYF TGTGCCAGTAGTGGACGGACAGGGGGCATAAATACGCAGTATTTT TRBV19 - TRBJ2-3 TRBD1
CASSSPGQGFLVGEQFF TGTGCCAGCAGTTCTCCAGGGCAGGGTTTTTTGGTTGGTGAGCAGTTCTTC TRBV27 once TRBJ2-1 -
CASSTTGGGYSNQPQHF TGTGCCAGTAGCACGACAGGGGGGGGGTATAGCAATCAGCCCCAGCATTTT TRBV19 - TRBJ1-5 TRBD1
CASSPRRGRVGELFF TGTGCCAGCAGCCCTCGCAGGGGGCGGGTCGGGGAGCTGTTTTTT TRBV3-1/TRBV3-2 - TRBJ2-2 TRBD1
CASSLQTGDNSPLHF TGCGCCAGCAGCTTACAAACAGGGGATAATTCACCCCTCCACTTT TRBV5-1 - TRBJ1-6 TRBD1
CASRRQGTSYEQYF TGTGCCAGCAGAAGACAGGGGACGTCCTACGAGCAGTACTTC TRBV2 few TRBJ2-7 TRBD1
CASSVAGDRGATQYF TGTGCCAGCAGCGTAGCGGGAGATCGCGGAGCTACGCAGTATTTT TRBV9 once TRBJ2-3 -
CASSLVGELFF TGTGCCAGCAGCTTAGTAGGGGAGCTGTTTTTT TRBV7-8 - TRBJ2-2 -
CASSTQGLGPYEQYF TGTGCCAGCAGCACACAGGGGCTGGGGCCCTACGAGCAGTACTTC TRBV7-2 - TRBJ2-7 TRBD1
CASSQVAGVDEKLFF TGTGCCAGCAGCCAAGTAGCAGGGGTTGATGAAAAACTGTTTTTT TRBV4-2 - TRBJ1-4 -
CASSSVSNTEAFF TGTGCCAGCAGTTCGGTGTCTAACACTGAAGCTTTCTTT TRBV12-3/TRBV12-4 - TRBJ1-1 -
CASSADRGGYNEQFF TGCGCCAGCAGCGCCGACAGGGGGGGGTACAATGAGCAGTTCTTC TRBV10-1 - TRBJ2-1 TRBD1
CASSLIQGQGPGELFF TGTGCCAGCAGTTTAATCCAAGGACAAGGGCCCGGGGAGCTGTTTTTT TRBV28 - TRBJ2-2 -
CASSLLWDRKDSPLHF TGCGCCAGCAGCTTATTATGGGACAGAAAAGATTCACCCCTCCACTTT TRBV5-1 - TRBJ1-6 TRBD1
CASSNGLDYEQYF TGTGCCAGCAGTAACGGACTAGACTACGAGCAGTACTTC TRBV6-2/TRBV6-3 - TRBJ2-7 TRBD2
CASSGQMGQTQYF TGCGCCAGCAGTGGACAGATGGGGCAGACCCAGTACTTC TRBV10-1 - TRBJ2-5 -
CASSLVGQMGNSPLHF TGTGCCAGCAGCTTAGTGGGGCAGATGGGGAATTCACCCCTCCACTTT TRBV7-2 - TRBJ1-6 -
CASSWRSQNEKLFF TGCGCCAGCAGCTGGCGGAGTCAAAATGAAAAACTGTTTTTT TRBV5-1 - TRBJ1-4 -
CASSMDRDTEAFF TGTGCCAGCAGCATGGACAGGGATACTGAAGCTTTCTTT TRBV5-4 - TRBJ1-1 TRBD1
CSAGQGDNQPQHF TGCAGCGCTGGACAGGGTGATAATCAGCCCCAGCATTTT TRBV29-1 - TRBJ1-5 TRBD1
CASSLASGSTVALHF TGTGCCAGCAGCTTAGCGTCAGGGTCGACGGTGGCCCTCCACTTT TRBV7-2 - TRBJ1-6 -
CASSPRRETNEKLFF TGTGCCAGCTCACCACGTAGGGAGACGAATGAAAAACTGTTTTTT TRBV18 - TRBJ1-4 -
CTSSQEPGQGVEKLFF TGCACCAGCAGCCAAGAACCGGGACAGGGGGTGGAAAAACTGTTTTTT TRBV1 - TRBJ1-4 -